The rows below give T cell receptor beta chains drawn from one sample of a study of blood T cell repertoires in COVID-19. Method: immunoSEQ multiplex PCR; TCRdb's copy keeps in-frame clones and lacks some. The table has approximately 300,000 clones, around 89% seen once. Specimen: peripheral blood. These TCRs come from a man aged 40-49 years with acute or convalescent COVID-19. Both conserved end residues are part of each CDR3. D genes are given only for firm matches. Clone size, where shown, is once, few, many, or a class for clones that have expanded.

D,size,J,V,DNA,CDR3
TRBD1,.,TRBJ2-2,TRBV3-1/TRBV3-2,TGTGCCAGCAGCTCCTCCGGGACAGGGACCGGGGAGCTGTTTTTT,CASSSSGTGTGELFF
.,.,TRBJ1-2,TRBV10-3,TGTGCCATCAGTGATTGGGGGCAGGTCTATGGCTACACCTTC,CAISDWGQVYGYTF
TRBD1,.,TRBJ1-2,TRBV7-6,TGTGCCAGCAGCCGGGACAGCTATGGCTACACCTTC,CASSRDSYGYTF
.,.,TRBJ1-5,TRBV2,TGTGCCAGCTCCTCTAGCGGGGGAGGCAATCAGCCCCAGCATTTT,CASSSSGGGNQPQHF
.,once,TRBJ1-5,TRBV24-1,TGTGCCACCAGTGATTCTACGTTTAGCAATCAGCCCCAGCATTTT,CATSDSTFSNQPQHF
TRBD2,few,TRBJ2-1,TRBV24-1,TGTGCCACCAGTGATTTGCCGCGGCCGGGGGGGCAAAATGAGCAGTTCTTC,CATSDLPRPGGQNEQFF
TRBD1,.,TRBJ1-5,TRBV30,TGTGCCTGGAGAGGGTCGGGCAGGGGGCGACAGCCCCAGCATTTT,CAWRGSGRGRQPQHF
.,.,TRBJ2-1,TRBV11-2,TGTGCCAGCAGATTAGGGGGGGACGAAGAGTTCTTC,CASRLGGDEEFF
.,.,TRBJ2-2,TRBV3-1/TRBV3-2,TGTGCCAGCAGCCAAGACTTCTCCATGGCCACCGGGGAGCTGTTTTTT,CASSQDFSMATGELFF
TRBD1,.,TRBJ1-4,TRBV29-1,TGCGAGTTGAGAAAGACAGGGGAGGGCTCTAATGTCGAAAAACTGTTTTTT,CELRKTGEGSNVEKLFF
.,once,TRBJ1-5,TRBV6-6,TGTGCCAGCAGTCCCCGGGGGTCTAAGGCAGATAGCAATCAGCCCCAGCATTTT,CASSPRGSKADSNQPQHF
TRBD1,.,TRBJ2-7,TRBV2,TGTGCCAGCAGAAGGACAGGGATTTCCTACGAGCAGTACTTC,CASRRTGISYEQYF
TRBD2,.,TRBJ2-3,TRBV4-2,TGTGCCAGCAGCCGAATAGCGGGGGACCCCACAGATACGCAGTATTTT,CASSRIAGDPTDTQYF
.,.,TRBJ2-2,TRBV5-1,TGCGCCAGCAGCTTGGGACAGACTCCCGGGGAGCTGTTTTTT,CASSLGQTPGELFF
.,.,TRBJ1-4,TRBV18,TGTGCCAGCTCGCAGACAGCAACTAATGAAAAACTGTTTTTT,CASSQTATNEKLFF
TRBD2,.,TRBJ2-1,TRBV24-1,TGTGCCACCAGTGACCGGACTAGCGGCCACTCCTACAATGAGCAGTTCTTC,CATSDRTSGHSYNEQFF
.,.,TRBJ1-2,TRBV6-1,TGTGCCAGCAGTGAAGGCTGGGAGGACTATGGCTACACCTTC,CASSEGWEDYGYTF
TRBD1,.,TRBJ1-2,TRBV5-1,TGCGCCAGCAGCCCAAGATCGACAGGGACTAACTATGGCTACACCTTC,CASSPRSTGTNYGYTF
.,.,TRBJ2-1,TRBV27,TGTGCCAGCAGACCAACGGACAGATACAATGAGCAGTTCTTC,CASRPTDRYNEQFF
.,.,TRBJ2-2,TRBV18,TGTGCCAGCTCACTCGATCTAGTAATGAGGACCGGGGAGCTGTTTTTT,CASSLDLVMRTGELFF
.,.,TRBJ1-5,TRBV27,TGTGCCAGCAGTTGGACGGGGGGTGGCAATCAGCCCCAGCATTTT,CASSWTGGGNQPQHF
.,.,TRBJ1-3,TRBV12-5,TGTGCTAGTGGTAGTTCAGGGGACGGAAACACCATATATTTT,CASGSSGDGNTIYF
TRBD2,.,TRBJ2-1,TRBV2,TGTGCCAGCAGGAAATGGGGACTAGCGGGGGGAAATGAGCAGTTCTTC,CASRKWGLAGGNEQFF
.,.,TRBJ1-2,TRBV18,TGTGCCAGCTCAACGGACGTTGGACTCTATGGCTACACCTTC,CASSTDVGLYGYTF
TRBD2,.,TRBJ2-7,TRBV30,TGTGCCTGGAGTAGCGGGAGCGGAAACTCCTACGAGCAGTACTTC,CAWSSGSGNSYEQYF
.,once,TRBJ1-1,TRBV19,TGTGCCAGTAGTATAAACTTCGCCGAAAAAGCTTTCTTT,CASSINFAEKAFF
.,.,TRBJ2-5,TRBV10-1,TGCGCCAGCAGTGAGAGATTGCGGGGCGAGACCCAGTACTTC,CASSERLRGETQYF
.,.,TRBJ2-6,TRBV14,TGTGCCAGCAGCTCCAGGGGGGCCAACGTCCTGACTTTC,CASSSRGANVLTF
.,few,TRBJ1-2,TRBV19,TGTGCCAGTTCAGAGGCAGGGACTCGCTATGGCTACACCTTC,CASSEAGTRYGYTF
.,.,TRBJ2-7,TRBV12-5,TGTGCTAGTGGTTTGTCCGGGGGCGAGCAGTACTTC,CASGLSGGEQYF
TRBD2,.,TRBJ2-3,TRBV10-3,TGTGCCATCAGTGAGGGGGGACTAGGAGCGGATACGCAGTATTTT,CAISEGGLGADTQYF
.,.,TRBJ2-2,TRBV30,TGTGCCTGGAGGGACAGACGGGCCGGGGAGCTGTTTTTT,CAWRDRRAGELFF
.,.,TRBJ2-2,TRBV6-4,TGTGCCAGCAGTCGGGGGACCGGGGAGCTGTTTTTT,CASSRGTGELFF
TRBD1,.,TRBJ2-1,TRBV9,TGTGCCAGCAGCGTAGAAGGGACAGCTTGGAATGAGCAGTTCTTC,CASSVEGTAWNEQFF
.,once,TRBJ1-1,TRBV9,TGTGCCAGCAGCTTTTCCTCTTGGGCGACTGAAGCTTTCTTT,CASSFSSWATEAFF
TRBD1,.,TRBJ2-2,TRBV6-6,TGTGCCAGCAGGTCCACAGGGGGAACCGGGGAGCTGTTTTTT,CASRSTGGTGELFF
.,.,TRBJ1-1,TRBV24-1,TGTGCCACCACCTCAGGGGAGAGCACTGAAGCTTTCTTT,CATTSGESTEAFF
.,.,TRBJ1-1,TRBV21-1,TGTGCCAGCAGCGCTTGGGACAGGCACACTGAAGCTTTCTTT,CASSAWDRHTEAFF
.,.,TRBJ2-1,TRBV10-3,TGTGCCATCAGTGGTGGAGGGTGGGATAGGGGTAACAATGAGCAGTTCTTC,CAISGGGWDRGNNEQFF
.,.,TRBJ1-1,TRBV19,TGTGCCAGTAGTATAGTTCCGTATTATGAAGCTTTCTTT,CASSIVPYYEAFF
.,.,TRBJ1-1,TRBV12-3/TRBV12-4,TGTGCCAGCACCCCGAGGGCAGGGGTTGAAGCTTTCTTT,CASTPRAGVEAFF
.,.,TRBJ1-6,TRBV5-6,TGTGCCAGCAGCCTTGGGTTCGGCAGGGTGTCACCCCTCCACTTT,CASSLGFGRVSPLHF
.,.,TRBJ1-4,TRBV5-5,TGTGCCAGCAGTTACGCAGGGGAGTGGAATGAAAAACTGTTTTTT,CASSYAGEWNEKLFF
TRBD1,.,TRBJ2-7,TRBV24-1,TGTGCCACCAGTGATTCCCGGACAGGTGTATGGACCGAGCAGTACTTC,CATSDSRTGVWTEQYF
.,once,TRBJ1-4,TRBV5-1,TGCGCCAGCAGCCGACAGCCAACTAATGAAAAACTGTTTTTT,CASSRQPTNEKLFF
.,.,TRBJ1-1,TRBV9,TGTGCCAGCAGCGTAGTTCCAGGGCCGAACACTGAAGCTTTCTTT,CASSVVPGPNTEAFF
.,.,TRBJ2-5,TRBV6-6,TGTGCCAGCAGTCCTCAAGAGACCCAGTACTTC,CASSPQETQYF
.,.,TRBJ2-2,TRBV7-8,TGTGCCAGCAGCTCCCCCAAGGAGGGGGCGCGGGGCACCGGGGAGCTGTTTTTT,CASSSPKEGARGTGELFF
.,.,TRBJ2-1,TRBV7-2,TGTGCCAGCAGCTTAATCCTTTACAATGAGCAGTTCTTC,CASSLILYNEQFF
.,.,TRBJ2-2,TRBV7-2,TGTGCCAGCACAAGAAAAGGGGGACCGAACACCGGGGAGCTGTTTTTT,CASTRKGGPNTGELFF
.,.,TRBJ1-2,TRBV5-6,TGTGCCAGCAGCTTGAAAGGGGAATTGGGCTATGGCTACACCTTC,CASSLKGELGYGYTF
TRBD1,.,TRBJ1-6,TRBV5-1,TGCGCCAGCAGCCCCGGGACAGGGAATTCACCCCTCCACTTT,CASSPGTGNSPLHF
TRBD1,.,TRBJ2-7,TRBV19,TGTGCCAGTAGTGCCAGACAGGGGGCAATGGAGCAGTACTTC,CASSARQGAMEQYF